This TCR beta chain originates from a study of shared clonotypes between healthy human individuals (dated by TCRdb to 2018 to 2020). With regard to the full study: The cohort comprised a couple of women and a few men aged 18 to 49 years. Per donor, three plates each were used for CD4 naive and CD4 memory, two for CD8 naive, and one for CD8 memory. To estimate repertoire size and how much clonotypes are shared between individuals, the study performed deep sequencing of blood TCR repertoires from a few healthy adults. To increase sequencing depth and limit assay-specific biases, different laboratories used diverse techniques to prepare libraries and sequence TCR repertoires. Each donor's leukapheresis produced roughly between about 0.9 and 9.5 billion PBMCs. Study-wide conclusions, independent of this receptor: Across a handful of donors, approximately 5% of naive CD4, 3.5% of naive CD8, 2.3% of memory CD4, and around 0.4% of memory CD8 clonotypes were shared. Pairwise subsampling indicated that sequencing depth was expected to affect the degree of clonotype sharing among donors. Naive subsets generally had larger estimated clonotype richness than memory subsets. The genetic and exposure-history diversity represented was limited by the small number of donors. Sampling was restricted to blood, and TCR repertoires in tissue are likely to differ from TCR repertoires in blood. Rarefaction of sorted-subset datasets indicated incomplete sequencing despite the large sequencing depth. Compared with non-shared clonotypes, the clonotypes found in all four sorted-subset donors had higher generation probabilities.

The donors were healthy, HIV-negative adults who had no recently reported acute infections or vaccinations. All donors were Caucasian adults living in Nashville, Tennessee, USA. CD4+ T cells were enriched by magnetic negative selection, after which naive cells were positively selected on CD45RA and the negative fraction was taken as the memory subset. Blood was collected by leukapheresis, and PBMCs were isolated by Ficoll-Histopaque density gradient centrifugation and then cryopreserved in liquid nitrogen vapor phase. Analytical flow cytometry was used to check the purity and quantity of each magnetically sorted T cell population. From each sorted fraction, genomic DNA was isolated and quantified by UV absorbance on a Nanodrop 2000c. Looking up the germline V gene yields CDR1 MNHNS and CDR2 SASEGT. The CDR3 has 13 amino acids, counting the end cysteine and phenylalanine. Here the CDR3 DNA is all that survives: 39 bases in frame from base 1.

In regard to this clone: Which antigen it targets is not known. An end of the junction does not agree with germline; a read error may underlie this.

Using the deep immunoSEQ assay, TCR CDR3 regions were amplified from genomic DNA by multiplex PCR. For each cell subset, the extracted genomic DNA was distributed evenly across all wells of several immunoSEQ 96-well plates, and each plate served as one replicate. For sorted subsets, roughly 200 ng of genomic DNA, equivalent to about 30,000 T cell genomes, went into each replicate PCR. Purified libraries were quantified with a Qubit 3.0 fluorometer, sized on a Bioanalyzer 2100, and re-quantified with the KAPA Library Quantification kit. Every immunoSEQ 96-well plate was sequenced on a dedicated single-read 150-cycle Illumina NextSeq 550 flow cell. As for the original processing: Because the immunoSEQ output held only junctional sequences and lacked quality scores, the filtering could not match the filtering applied to full-length reads. Sequences were annotated with PyIR, a Python wrapper for IgBLAST v1.9, and V/J genes and CDR3 were assigned using IMGT germline references. Reads were filtered out if the reads had weak V/J assignments (E-value above 1e-6), no CDR3, stop codons, out-of-frame junctions, or ambiguous translated residues. V3J clonotypes were defined as sequences sharing an identical inferred V gene, J gene, and CDR3 amino acid sequence. The percentage overlap between two repertoires was calculated by dividing the number of shared unique clonotypes by the size of the smaller repertoire. Richness of each repertoire was evaluated using RTK rarefaction, the Chao1 estimator, and Recon v2.1 estimates of unobserved clonotypes. Generation probabilities for all TCRbeta clonotypes obtained by the gDNA method from a handful of donors were computed using OLGA. TCRdb carries this immuneACCESS record with in-frame sequences only. Its versions omit some clonotypes, under half of them owing to an unresolved V gene in the studies checked, with the rest unexplained. For V, J and clone size, that table is used; D and trimming come from the DNA. This sample is represented by around 600,000 clones; around 97% of them were singletons. Jointly, the top ten make up 0.045% to 0.07% of the sample.

The sequence was collected from a woman in her 30s in good health. This chain joins TRBV6-1 to TRBJ1-5; 5 matching bases give a weak D call of TRBD1. The sample comprised naive CD4+ T cells sorted from blood. The cell subset or site tag for this specimen amounts to: CD45RA+ positively selected. DNA sequence: TGTGCCAGCAGTGGGTTGATGAGACAGCTCCAGCATTTT. It is translated as CASSGLMRQLQHF.